This passage covers 3 T cell receptor beta chains from one sample sequenced in a study of T cell responses to AZD1222 COVID-19 vaccine. Libraries were prepared by immunoSEQ multiplex PCR; TCRdb keeps only in-frame clonotypes and omits some of them. The data show approximately 100,000 clones, about 90% seen once. This material consisted of peripheral blood, taken on day 0 of AZD1222 vaccination. The receptors here all came from an adult in good health.

This sequence joins TRBV7-9 and TRBJ2-2; D may be TRBD2 (6 bases). In germline, CDR1 is SEHNR, CDR2 FQNEAQ (reference sequence). Trimming removed 3 bases from V and 1 base from J, with 12 bases in between. The CDR3 is made up of 16 amino acids. CDR3 coding DNA: TGTGCCAGCAGCTTGGGAGGACTCAAGAACACCGGGGAGCTGTTTTTT. This translates into CASSLGGLKNTGELFF. The complete variable domain, with remaining parts taken from reference TRBV7-9 and TRBJ2-2, reads DTGVSQNPRHKITKRGQNVTFRCDPISEHNRLYWYRQTLGQGPEFLTYFQNEAQLEKSRLLSDRFSAERPKGSFSTLEIQRTEQGDSAMYLCASSLGGLKNTGELFFGEGSRLTVL.

The count of this clone is one. The chain uses TRBV3-1 (or the pseudogene TRBV3-2) and TRBJ2-3; 9 bases are shared with TRBD2. There are 20 residues in the CDR3. The J segment lost 0 bases and the V segment lost 2 bases, leaving 15 bases of the junction unmatched. Looked up from germline, CDR1 is LGHDT and CDR2 is YNNKEL (reference sequence). Here the CDR3 reads CASSQLSGSSFGRSTDTQYF. The CDR3 DNA reads TGTGCCAGCAGCCAACTTAGCGGGAGTTCGTTTGGGCGTAGCACAGATACGCAGTATTTT.

Concerning this clone itself: The same CDR3 arises from other DNA sequences in this sample as well. The rearrangement joins TRBV12-3 or TRBV12-4 to TRBJ2-7; D remains ambiguous. The CDR3 is 13 amino acids. Trimming cost V 3 bases and J 2 bases, with 8 bases left between them. The DNA for the CDR3 is TGTGCCAGCAGTTTTGGCAGAACCTACGAGCAGTACTTC. It translates to CASSFGRTYEQYF.